Listed here are 3 T cell receptor beta chains from one sample, sequenced in a study of siplizumab effects on memory and regulatory T cells. TCRdb's copy holds only in-frame clones and misses some; the assay was immunoSEQ multiplex PCR. The table has 65,000 to 70,000 clones, approximately 88% seen once; the top ten hold approximately 1.7%. The sample comprised Tregs sorted from blood. These receptors were collected from a human donor in good health.

In this sample, this clone turned up a few times. This chain joins TRBV7-2 and TRBJ1-2; D perhaps matches TRBD1 (5 bases). Trimming shortened V by 1 base and J by 8 bases, and 11 bases separated the two germline ends. The CDR3 totals 13 residues. Germline assignment: CDR1 SGHTA and CDR2 FQGNSA. This CDR3 reads CASSLVARDGYTF. Written as DNA, the CDR3 is TGTGCCAGCAGCTTAGTCGCCAGGGACGGCTACACCTTC.

The rearrangement links TRBV11-2 to TRBJ2-3; a weak D match, TRBD2 (5 bases). V was trimmed by 4 bases and J by 2 bases, leaving 22 bases between them. The CDR3 runs to 18 residues. Germline V gene lookup returns CDR1 SGHAT and CDR2 FQNNGV. CDR3 protein: CASSSPRALAHLTDTQYF. CDR3 in DNA: TGTGCCAGCAGCTCCCCCCGCGCGCTAGCCCATCTCACAGATACGCAGTATTTT.

The chain combines TRBV10-3 with TRBJ1-1, with D hard to call. This CDR3 is built from 13 residues. CDR1 and CDR2 (germline): ENHRY, SYGVKD. In nucleotides, the CDR3 is TGTGCTGCGGTTGCTGACCCGAACACTGAAGCTTTCTTT. This gives the protein CAAVADPNTEAFF.